The sequence of this T cell receptor (beta chain) was determined in a study of blood T cell repertoires in COVID-19. Study information: PBMCs, B-cell-depleted T cells, or T cells were the source of the cDNA or gDNA that made up the material.

Repertoires were generated with immunoSEQ multiplex PCR, while TCRdb's copy carries only in-frame clones and drops some. The sample contains about 120,000 clones, 75% to 90% of which appear only once. The source material was peripheral blood. The receptor was isolated from a human donor with acute or convalescent COVID-19. The donor label of this sample is uncertain.

The CDR3 nucleotides read TGTGCCAGTAGTACGGACCCGGGACAGAACACTGAAGCTTTCTTT. Translating gives CASSTDPGQNTEAFF. The chain uses TRBV19 and TRBJ1-1; D is possibly TRBD1 (6 bases). The CDR3 has 15 amino acids. The germline V and J ends were trimmed by 4 bases and 1 base, with 13 bases remaining between them. Per germline, CDR1 LNHDA and CDR2 SQIVND (reference sequence).